A selection of T cell receptor beta chains follows, all from one sample in a study of lymphopenia after photon versus proton radiotherapy. Data came from immunoSEQ multiplex PCR; TCRdb stores just in-frame clones and leaves some out. The repertoire has roughly 38,000 clones, 92% of them found once; the top ten carry approximately 16%. The source was peripheral blood, collected from a patient treated with photon-based radiotherapy. These receptors were obtained from a man aged 55 to 69 with cholangiocarcinoma. CDR3s include the opening cysteine and the closing phenylalanine or tryptophan. The order of the fields is V gene, CDR3 length, J gene, CDR3 protein.

TRBV6-5	14	TRBJ2-1	CASSYGGNYNEQFF
TRBV25-1	13	TRBJ2-1	CASSELGGEEQFF
TRBV7-3	13	TRBJ1-1	CASSLMGNTEAFF
TRBV7-2	16	TRBJ2-5	CASSLASTGVQETQYF
TRBV7-9	14	TRBJ1-2	CASSSSGPRGGYTF
TRBV7-3	13	TRBJ2-3	CASSLVTGDTQYF
TRBV10-3	17	TRBJ2-1	CAISETLAGSSYNEQFF
TRBV7-8	12	TRBJ1-1	CATNRGVTEAFF
TRBV5-1	14	TRBJ2-2	CASSLTLDTGELFF
TRBV10-3	14	TRBJ2-3	CAISDGRVADTQYF
TRBV27	13	TRBJ1-2	CASREGRNYGYTF
TRBV7-8	16	TRBJ2-5	CASSLERLAGGRLQYF
TRBV27	20	TRBJ2-1	CASSPTTVAGVPSYYNEQFF
TRBV28	14	TRBJ1-6	CASSFFRAESPLHF
TRBV6-1	17	TRBJ2-3	CASSEVWGSGSPDTQYF
TRBV10-3	14	TRBJ2-3	CAISEASDTDTQYF
TRBV10-3	15	TRBJ1-2	CAISESTPGIYGYTF
TRBV9	18	TRBJ2-1	CASSGSTTAGDSYNEQFF
TRBV7-3	15	TRBJ2-1	CASSTDRGSYNEQFF
TRBV7-9	16	TRBJ2-7	CASSSVLGRDNYEQYF
TRBV6-5	13	TRBJ2-1	CASTRPRDNEQFF
TRBV2	17	TRBJ1-4	CASSEEIPTGGSEKLFF
TRBV19	13	TRBJ1-1	CASSSRGGTEAFF
TRBV4-2	17	TRBJ2-5	CASSDRPGSIYQETQYF
TRBV19	12	TRBJ1-2	CASSTAGGGYTF